The 29 T cell receptor beta chains below come from one sample, sequenced in a study of T cell responses to AZD1222 COVID-19 vaccine. Clones were read by immunoSEQ multiplex PCR, and TCRdb kept only the in-frame ones, dropping some. The sample includes more than 95,000 clones, almost 90% of them seen just once. The starting material was peripheral blood, obtained on day 0 of AZD1222 vaccination. Receptors originate from an adult in good health.

In its sample, this clone was seen once. V gene TRBV5-5 combines with J gene TRBJ1-2, with 7 bases identical to TRBD1. V shed 3 bases and J 4 bases; nucleotides not matched to a gene: 9. CDR1 and CDR2 (germline): SGHKS, YYEKEE (reference sequence). The CDR3 is 15 residues long. The CDR3 coding sequence is TGTGCCAGCAGCTCGGAAACAGGGGCAGCCTATGGCTACACCTTC. Translated, it gives CASSSETGAAYGYTF. Supplemented by reference TRBV5-5 and TRBJ1-2, the full variable domain reads DAGVTQSPTHLIKTRGQQVTLRCSPISGHKSVSWYQQVLGQGPQFIFQYYEKEERGRGNFPDRFSARQFPNYSSELNVNALLLGDSALYLCASSSETGAAYGYTFGSGTRLTVV.

The chain employs TRBV5-5 and TRBJ2-5; no definite D call. CDR1 SGHKS and CDR2 YYEKEE come from the germline V gene (reference sequence). CDR3 size: 14 residues. V lost 4 bases and J 0 bases, leaving 10 bases between the germline ends. The CDR3 spells CASSPRRDQETQYF. DNA for the CDR3: TGTGCCAGCAGCCCCCGACGGGACCAAGAGACCCAGTACTTC.

The chain links TRBV5-1 to TRBJ2-3; 13 positions agree with TRBD2. The CDR3 runs to 16 residues. CDR1 and CDR2 (germline): SGHRS, YFSETQ. V was pared by 4 bases and J by 1 base, with 3 bases of the junction left unmatched. CDR3 sequence reads: CASSPGTSGGTDTQYF. CDR3 DNA sequence: TGCGCCAGCAGCCCGGGGACTAGCGGGGGCACAGATACGCAGTATTTT.

V gene TRBV5-1 combines with J gene TRBJ1-1, with D possibly being TRBD1 (5 bases). The CDR3 is made up of 16 amino acids. Germline V gene data show CDR1 as SGHRS and CDR2 as YFSETQ. CDR3 sequence reads: CACARNTRGLNTEAFF. The CDR3 bases are TGCGCTTGCGCCAGAAATACCCGGGGACTGAACACTGAAGCTTTCTTT.

The rearrangement joins TRBV5-6 to TRBJ2-3; D may be TRBD2 (6 bases). This CDR3 is 15 amino acids long. The V gene lost 7 bases and the J gene lost 2 bases, with 17 bases spanning the gap. Per germline, CDR1 SGHDT and CDR2 YYEEEE. The CDR3 sequence is CASALTGGYTDTQYF. In DNA, the CDR3 is TGTGCCAGCGCCCTCACCGGGGGATACACAGATACGCAGTATTTT.

This chain uses TRBV28 with TRBJ2-1, with unresolved D. This CDR3 has 12 amino acids. The V gene lost 5 bases and the J gene lost 8 bases, with 10 bases spanning the gap. Germline assignment: CDR1 MDHEN and CDR2 SYDVKM. The CDR3 DNA sequence: TGTGCCAGCAGTCCTACGGGCCATGAGCAGTTCTTC. This translates into CASSPTGHEQFF.

In this sample, this clone turned up a few times. The chain joins TRBV7-6 to TRBJ2-5, with D possibly matching TRBD2 (5 bases). The germline V and J ends were trimmed by 5 bases and 1 base, with 14 bases remaining between them. The CDR3 covers 15 residues. Germline-derived CDR1 and CDR2 are SGHVS and FNYEAQ. The CDR3 nucleotides read TGTGCCAGCAGCCCAGCACTAGGGTCCCAAGAGACCCAGTACTTC. It yields the protein CASSPALGSQETQYF.

This sequence joins TRBV5-1 and TRBJ2-7; 8 bases match TRBD1. Germline CDR1 SGHRS, CDR2 YFSETQ. V trimming: 4 bases; J trimming: 0 bases; junction bases outside the gene matches: 3. The length of the CDR3 is 14 residues. DNA for the CDR3: TGCGCCAGCAGCCCAGGACAGGGCTCCTACGAGCAGTACTTC. Translating gives CASSPGQGSYEQYF.

This chain uses TRBV7-3 with TRBJ2-3; TRBD2 aligns across 11 bases. J was trimmed by 0 bases and V by 2 bases; bases with no gene match: 10. The CDR3 runs to 19 residues. Looked up from germline, CDR1 is SGHTA and CDR2 is FQGTGA. The CDR3 is CASSLSMSGTSGSTDTQYF. The CDR3, as DNA: TGTGCCAGCAGCTTATCGATGTCCGGGACTAGCGGCAGCACAGATACGCAGTATTTT. Supplemented by reference TRBV7-3 and TRBJ2-3, the full variable domain reads GAGVSQTPSNKVTEKGKYVELRCDPISGHTALYWYRQSLGQGPEFLIYFQGTGAADDSGLPNDRFFAVRPEGSVSTLKIQRTERGDSAVYLCASSLSMSGTSGSTDTQYFGPGTRLTVL.

CDR3 sequence (DNA): TGCGCCAGCAGCTTGTTTCCTAGCGGGGGGTCCTACGAGCAGTACTTC. This sequence encodes CASSLFPSGGSYEQYF. This chain connects TRBV5-1 to TRBJ2-7, with 11 bases matching TRBD2. The J segment lost 1 base and the V segment lost 1 base, leaving 4 bases of the junction unmatched. The CDR3 has 16 amino acids. Germline lookup yields CDR1 SGHRS and CDR2 YFSETQ. The complete variable domain, with remaining parts taken from reference TRBV5-1 and TRBJ2-7, reads KAGVTQTPRYLIKTRGQQVTLSCSPISGHRSVSWYQQTPGQGLQFLFEYFSETQRNKGNFPGRFSGRQFSNSRSEMNVSTLELGDSALYLCASSLFPSGGSYEQYFGPGTRLTVT.

This chain uses TRBV7-9 with TRBJ1-4; D unclear. The germline V gene has CDR1 SEHNR and CDR2 FQNEAQ (reference sequence). This CDR3 spans 18 amino acids. The ends were cut back, 0 bases at V and 0 bases at J, with 14 bases in the middle. CDR3 sequence: CASSLAALFEATNEKLFF. As DNA, the CDR3 is TGTGCCAGCAGCTTAGCGGCCCTCTTTGAAGCAACTAATGAAAAACTGTTTTTT.

The chain joins TRBV2 to TRBJ1-1; 7 nucleotides line up with TRBD1. V lost 3 bases to trimming and J lost 4 bases; unmatched junction nucleotides: 5. The CDR3 extends over 14 amino acids. The V gene's germline CDR1 is SNHLY and CDR2 FYNNEI. The CDR3 is CASSEDRTPTEAFF. The CDR3 DNA reads as TGTGCCAGCAGTGAGGACAGGACTCCCACTGAAGCTTTCTTT.

The DNA of the CDR3 is TGTGCCAGCAGCCCCCAGGCGAACTATGGCTACACCTTC. The encoded protein is CASSPQANYGYTF. The V call is TRBV11-1, the J call TRBJ1-2; D is unresolved. The CDR3 sequence is 13 residues long. Trimming took off 5 bases at V and 2 bases at J, with 9 bases between the two ends. Germline CDR1 reads SGHAT; CDR2 reads FQDESV (reference sequence).

There are a few counts of this clone. The chain has TRBV6-2 or TRBV6-3 and TRBJ1-2; maybe TRBD1 (5 bases). Trimming took 5 bases from V and 0 from J, leaving 16 bases between them. CDR3 length: 16 amino acids. Germline V gene sequence: CDR1 MNHEY, CDR2 SVGEGT. As DNA, the CDR3 is TGTGCCAGCAGTGGGGGAATCGTAGATTCTAACTATGGCTACACCTTC. It codes for CASSGGIVDSNYGYTF.

The chain combines TRBV6-2 or TRBV6-3 with TRBJ1-1, with 7 bases aligning to TRBD1. V gave up 2 bases and J gave up 0 bases; unmatched junction bases: 0. This CDR3 region has 14 residues. Germline assignment: CDR1 MNHEY and CDR2 SVGEGT. The CDR3 is CASSYDRVNTEAFF. Written as DNA, the CDR3 is TGTGCCAGCAGTTACGACAGGGTGAACACTGAAGCTTTCTTT.

The V call is TRBV5-5, the J call TRBJ1-6; 9 nucleotides line up with TRBD1. Germline values: CDR1 SGHKS, CDR2 YYEKEE (reference sequence). J lost 7 bases, V lost 2 bases, and 7 bases had no gene match. This CDR3 is built from 16 residues. The CDR3 spells CASSFGGTGMNSPLHF. In nucleotides, the CDR3 is TGTGCCAGCAGCTTTGGGGGGACAGGGATGAATTCACCCCTCCACTTT.

This clone was observed a few times. The J gene is TRBJ1-3, the V gene TRBV4-2, with D tentatively TRBD1 (6 bases). CDR3 size: 17 residues. The V gene lost 5 bases and the J gene lost 0 bases, with 17 bases spanning the gap. Germline CDR1 is LGHNA and CDR2 is YNFKEQ. The CDR3 here is CASSNRDTPDSGNTIYF. The CDR3 nucleotides are TGTGCCAGCAGCAACCGGGACACCCCCGACTCTGGAAACACCATATATTTT.

This chain connects TRBV6-1 to TRBJ1-2; TRBD1 matches 7 bases. Germline V gives CDR1 MNHNS, CDR2 SASEGT. The CDR3 extends over 14 amino acids. The J segment lost 3 bases and the V segment lost 5 bases, leaving 6 bases of the junction unmatched. CDR3 in amino acids: CASSYKGADYGYTF. CDR3 DNA: TGTGCCAGCAGTTATAAGGGGGCCGACTATGGCTACACCTTC.

This rearrangement joins TRBV7-9 to TRBJ1-6, with 10 bases aligning to TRBD1. CDR1 and CDR2 (germline): SEHNR, FQNEAQ (reference sequence). The CDR3 runs to 16 residues. Unmatched junction bases numbered 8, after V lost 5 bases and J lost 7 bases. CDR3 nucleotides: TGTGCCAGCAGCCCGAGCGGACAGGGGGGGAATTCACCCCTCCACTTT. This gives the protein CASSPSGQGGNSPLHF.

The chain joins TRBV29-1 to TRBJ1-2; D ambiguous. This CDR3 is 12 amino acids long. Germline V gene data show CDR1 as SQVTM and CDR2 as ANQGSEA. The V gene lost 3 bases and the J gene lost 7 bases, with 12 bases spanning the gap. The CDR3 DNA follows: TGCAGCGTTGAGATCCGGGTTGGTGGCTACACCTTC. This codes for CSVEIRVGGYTF.

The chain has TRBV5-1 and TRBJ1-1, with 8 bases matching TRBD1. The germline gives CDR1 SGHRS, CDR2 YFSETQ. The CDR3 is made up of 15 amino acids. Unmatched junction bases numbered 7, after V lost 4 bases and J lost 2 bases. CDR3 region: CASSRDRPTNTEAFF. CDR3 DNA: TGCGCCAGCAGCCGGGACAGGCCTACCAACACTGAAGCTTTCTTT.

The chain uses TRBV4-2 and TRBJ2-5; D is possibly TRBD2 (5 bases). V lost 1 base to trimming and J lost 5 bases, with 14 bases between them. CDR1 and CDR2 (germline): LGHNA, YNFKEQ. The CDR3 contains 15 residues. DNA for the CDR3: TGTGCCAGCAGCCAAGTGAGGGAAGGAAGGGAGACCCAGTACTTC. Its protein product is CASSQVREGRETQYF.

This chain connects TRBV18 to TRBJ1-5; D is perhaps TRBD1 (6 bases). Deletions cut 2 bases from V and 9 bases from J, with 17 bases between. The CDR3 runs to 15 residues. CDR1 is KGHSH, CDR2 LQKENI, per germline. CDR3 protein: CASSPKGVQGRPQHF. In DNA, the CDR3 is TGTGCCAGCTCACCAAAGGGGGTACAGGGTCGGCCCCAGCATTTT. Full variable domain (remainder filled in from reference TRBV18 and TRBJ1-5): NAGVMQNPRHLVRRRGQEARLRCSPMKGHSHVYWYRQLPEEGLKFMVYLQKENIIDESGMPKERFSAEFPKEGPSILRIQQVVRGDSAAYFCASSPKGVQGRPQHFGDGTRLSIL.

The chain links TRBV7-9 to TRBJ2-1; 13 bases match TRBD2. Germline V gene lookup returns CDR1 SEHNR and CDR2 FQNEAQ (reference sequence). The CDR3 extends over 15 amino acids. With V trimmed by 3 bases and J by 6 bases, 2 bases remained unmatched. The CDR3 DNA sequence: TGTGCCAGCAGCTTCCGGACTAGCGGGAGCAATGAGCAGTTCTTC. It codes for CASSFRTSGSNEQFF.

The rearrangement links TRBV7-2 to TRBJ1-6; a possible D gene is TRBD1 (6 bases). CDR1 and CDR2 (germline): SGHTA, FQGNSA. V was shortened by 5 bases and J by 7 bases, with 12 bases between the two germline ends. The CDR3 runs to 14 residues. The CDR3: CASSADSQNSPLHF. The CDR3 DNA sequence: TGTGCCAGCAGCGCGGACAGCCAAAATTCACCCCTCCACTTT.

The chain has TRBV5-4 and TRBJ1-2, with D tentatively TRBD1 (5 bases). This CDR3 has 16 amino acids. Trimming removed 3 bases at V and 0 bases at J, with 15 bases between. The germline CDR1 and CDR2 sequences are SGHNT and YYREEE (reference sequence). CDR3 region: CASSSGTEKANYGYTF. Here the CDR3 DNA reads TGTGCCAGCAGCTCGGGGACCGAAAAGGCTAACTATGGCTACACCTTC.

This chain uses TRBV6-1 with TRBJ2-3; 11 bases match TRBD1. Germline V lookup: CDR1 MNHNS, CDR2 SASEGT. V shed 4 bases and J 3 bases; nucleotides not matched to a gene: 9. The length of the CDR3 is 17 residues. The CDR3 coding sequence is TGTGCCAGCAGTGTACCTCCGGGACAGGGGGGAACAGATACGCAGTATTTT. This codes for CASSVPPGQGGTDTQYF.

The CDR3 DNA follows: TGTGCCAGTAGTCCGAGACGGACAGGGGAGCAGTTCTTC. It codes for CASSPRRTGEQFF. The chain uses TRBV19 and TRBJ2-1; 8 bases line up with TRBD1. This CDR3 comprises 13 residues. Looked up from germline, CDR1 is LNHDA and CDR2 is SQIVND (reference sequence). The V segment lost 5 bases and the J segment 10 bases; nucleotides outside the gene matches: 7.

The rearrangement links TRBV7-2 to TRBJ1-4; D perhaps matches TRBD1 (5 bases). V was trimmed by 6 bases and J by 7 bases, leaving 9 bases between them. The V gene's germline CDR1 is SGHTA and CDR2 FQGNSA. This CDR3 has 12 residues. The CDR3 coding sequence is TGTGCCAGCAGGGGGGGAGGTGAAAAACTGTTTTTT. Residues: CASRGGGEKLFF.